A selection of T cell receptor beta chains follows, all from one sample in a study of blood T cell repertoires in COVID-19. This table comes from immunoSEQ multiplex PCR, and its TCRdb copy is limited to in-frame clones, with some not included. The sample records roughly 420,000 clones, around nine tenths being singletons. Sequencing was carried out using PBMCs or T cells enriched from blood (not recorded which). Receptor source: a woman aged 25 to 39 with acute COVID-19. The CDR3 runs from the conserved cysteine through the conserved F or W. A D gene is named only where the DNA matches it firmly. Clone size is shown for a subset of rows, as once, few, many or a class of expanded clone.

clone size: NA
J gene: TRBJ2-7
V gene: TRBV4-1
D gene: NA
CDR3 DNA: TGCGCCAGCGGCCAGGGGCTAAGGTACGAGCAGTACTTC
CDR3 protein: CASGQGLRYEQYF

clone size: NA
J gene: TRBJ2-3
V gene: TRBV20-1
D gene: NA
CDR3 DNA: TGCAGTCCGGTCGGGGATACGCAGTATTTT
CDR3 protein: CSPVGDTQYF

clone size: once
J gene: TRBJ1-1
V gene: TRBV11-2
D gene: NA
CDR3 DNA: TGTGCCAGCAACCCGTACCGAGGCACTGAAGCTTTCTTT
CDR3 protein: CASNPYRGTEAFF

clone size: once
J gene: TRBJ1-4
V gene: TRBV19
D gene: NA
CDR3 DNA: TGTGCCAGTAGTATAAGAGAGGTAGAAGAAAAACTGTTTTTT
CDR3 protein: CASSIREVEEKLFF

clone size: NA
J gene: TRBJ2-2
V gene: TRBV27
D gene: TRBD2
CDR3 DNA: TGTGCCACCACTACGATAGGGCCGGGACTAGTAATTATCGGGGAGCTGTTTTTT
CDR3 protein: CATTTIGPGLVIIGELFF

clone size: NA
J gene: TRBJ1-2
V gene: TRBV5-1
D gene: TRBD1
CDR3 DNA: TGCGCCAGCAGCTGGGGACAGGGGGAGTACTATGGCTACACCTTC
CDR3 protein: CASSWGQGEYYGYTF

clone size: NA
J gene: TRBJ2-7
V gene: TRBV18
D gene: NA
CDR3 DNA: TGTGCCAGCTCACGGACAGAATCCTACGAGCAGTACTTC
CDR3 protein: CASSRTESYEQYF

clone size: NA
J gene: TRBJ2-7
V gene: TRBV5-1
D gene: NA
CDR3 DNA: TGCGCCAGCAGCTTTCACAGGGTTTCTAACGAGCAGTACTTC
CDR3 protein: CASSFHRVSNEQYF

clone size: once
J gene: TRBJ1-2
V gene: TRBV12-3/TRBV12-4
D gene: TRBD1
CDR3 DNA: TGTGCCAGCAGCTCGACAGGGGAATATGGCTACACCTTC
CDR3 protein: CASSSTGEYGYTF

clone size: NA
J gene: TRBJ2-2
V gene: TRBV9
D gene: TRBD2
CDR3 DNA: TGTGCCAGCAGCGGGACTAGCATCACCGGGGAGCTGTTTTTT
CDR3 protein: CASSGTSITGELFF

clone size: NA
J gene: TRBJ1-5
V gene: TRBV19
D gene: TRBD1
CDR3 DNA: TGTGCCAGTACAGCACAGGGGGCCGGCAATCAGCCCCAGCATTTT
CDR3 protein: CASTAQGAGNQPQHF

clone size: NA
J gene: TRBJ1-6
V gene: TRBV12-3/TRBV12-4
D gene: NA
CDR3 DNA: TGTGCCAGCAGTTTAGGAGCCAATTCACCCCTCCACTTT
CDR3 protein: CASSLGANSPLHF

clone size: NA
J gene: TRBJ1-1
V gene: TRBV29-1
D gene: NA
CDR3 DNA: TGCAGCGTTCTAGGACAGAGAAACACTGAAGCTTTCTTT
CDR3 protein: CSVLGQRNTEAFF

clone size: NA
J gene: TRBJ2-2
V gene: TRBV23-1
D gene: NA
CDR3 DNA: TGCGCCAGCAGTAGCCGAGTGGAGGGGAGTGGCGGGGAGCTGTTTTTT
CDR3 protein: CASSSRVEGSGGELFF

clone size: NA
J gene: TRBJ1-6
V gene: TRBV18
D gene: TRBD1
CDR3 DNA: TGTGCCAGCTCACCATCGTACGGGACAGAATACTTCTCCTATAATTCACCCCTCCACTTT
CDR3 protein: CASSPSYGTEYFSYNSPLHF

clone size: few
J gene: TRBJ2-2
V gene: TRBV13
D gene: TRBD1
CDR3 DNA: TGTGCCAGCAGCTGGGGACAGATTCTGAACACCGGGGAGCTGTTTTTT
CDR3 protein: CASSWGQILNTGELFF

clone size: once
J gene: TRBJ2-3
V gene: TRBV15
D gene: TRBD2
CDR3 DNA: TGTGCCACCAGCAGAGATGGGCGGGGGATCGGGTCAGATACGCAGTATTTT
CDR3 protein: CATSRDGRGIGSDTQYF

clone size: NA
J gene: TRBJ1-1
V gene: TRBV29-1
D gene: TRBD1
CDR3 DNA: TGCAGCCCTACGAAACAGGGGAACGGTGAAGCTTTCTTT
CDR3 protein: CSPTKQGNGEAFF

clone size: NA
J gene: TRBJ1-6
V gene: TRBV28
D gene: TRBD1
CDR3 DNA: TGTGCCAGCAGTTCCCGACAGGGCTCACCCCTCCACTTT
CDR3 protein: CASSSRQGSPLHF

clone size: NA
J gene: TRBJ2-7
V gene: TRBV7-9
D gene: NA
CDR3 DNA: TGTGCCAGCAGTTCCCCCCGCAGTCACTACGAGCAGTACTTC
CDR3 protein: CASSSPRSHYEQYF

clone size: few
J gene: TRBJ2-7
V gene: TRBV9
D gene: NA
CDR3 DNA: TGTGCCAGCAGCGTAGCGGGGGATCCCCACTACGAGCAGTACTTC
CDR3 protein: CASSVAGDPHYEQYF

clone size: NA
J gene: TRBJ1-6
V gene: TRBV4-1
D gene: TRBD1
CDR3 DNA: TGCGCCAGCAGCCCAGGGGCTCGGGACAGGGCTAATTCACCCCTCCACTTT
CDR3 protein: CASSPGARDRANSPLHF

clone size: NA
J gene: TRBJ1-2
V gene: TRBV5-1
D gene: NA
CDR3 DNA: TGCGCCAGCAGCTTGGGTACGGGAACAGGCTACACCTTC
CDR3 protein: CASSLGTGTGYTF

clone size: NA
J gene: TRBJ1-1
V gene: TRBV20-1
D gene: NA
CDR3 DNA: TGCAGTGCTAGAGTAGCTGAAGCTTTCTTT
CDR3 protein: CSARVAEAFF

clone size: once
J gene: TRBJ1-4
V gene: TRBV7-9
D gene: NA
CDR3 DNA: TGTGCCAGCAGCTTTACGGGAGGTGAAAAACTGTTTTTT
CDR3 protein: CASSFTGGEKLFF

clone size: few
J gene: TRBJ1-2
V gene: TRBV28
D gene: TRBD1
CDR3 DNA: TGTGCCAGCAGCCCTCCTCCGGGACAGAGATTCTATGGCTACACCTTC
CDR3 protein: CASSPPPGQRFYGYTF

clone size: NA
J gene: TRBJ2-7
V gene: TRBV18
D gene: TRBD1
CDR3 DNA: TGTGCCAGCGGCCTACAGGGGATAGGGCAGTACTTC
CDR3 protein: CASGLQGIGQYF

clone size: NA
J gene: TRBJ1-3
V gene: TRBV18
D gene: NA
CDR3 DNA: TGTGCCAGCTCACCGGCTGGCAGCTCTGGAAACACCATATATTTT
CDR3 protein: CASSPAGSSGNTIYF

clone size: once
J gene: TRBJ1-2
V gene: TRBV4-1
D gene: NA
CDR3 DNA: TGCGCCAGCAGCGAAGGACCTCAGACAGAAGGAAACTATGGCTACACCTTC
CDR3 protein: CASSEGPQTEGNYGYTF

clone size: NA
J gene: TRBJ2-7
V gene: TRBV13
D gene: TRBD1
CDR3 DNA: TGTGCCAGCAGCTTAGGGTTCTACGGAGACAGGGGGGGGTACGAGCAGTACTTC
CDR3 protein: CASSLGFYGDRGGYEQYF

clone size: NA
J gene: TRBJ1-2
V gene: TRBV29-1
D gene: NA
CDR3 DNA: TGCAGCGTTGCAGGGCTCGGCTACACCTTC
CDR3 protein: CSVAGLGYTF

clone size: NA
J gene: TRBJ1-1
V gene: TRBV6-1
D gene: NA
CDR3 DNA: TGTGCCAGCAGTGAAGGGTCCGTTGCGTTATCGACGGGAGCTTTCTTT
CDR3 protein: CASSEGSVALSTGAFF

clone size: many
J gene: TRBJ1-1
V gene: TRBV30
D gene: TRBD1
CDR3 DNA: TGTGCCTTTGACAGGGGGCTCACTGAAGCTTTCTTT
CDR3 protein: CAFDRGLTEAFF

clone size: NA
J gene: TRBJ2-2
V gene: TRBV7-3
D gene: NA
CDR3 DNA: TGTGCCAGCAGCTTTGGCCCCATCGTAAGCACCGGGGAGCTGTTTTTT
CDR3 protein: CASSFGPIVSTGELFF

clone size: NA
J gene: TRBJ1-1
V gene: TRBV29-1
D gene: NA
CDR3 DNA: TGCAGCGTTGAACTCGACGCTGGGAGCACTGAAGCTTTCTTT
CDR3 protein: CSVELDAGSTEAFF

clone size: NA
J gene: TRBJ1-4
V gene: TRBV12-5
D gene: NA
CDR3 DNA: TGTGCTAGTGGTTTGTGGCAGGGAAGCGAAAAACTGTTTTTT
CDR3 protein: CASGLWQGSEKLFF

clone size: NA
J gene: TRBJ1-4
V gene: TRBV9
D gene: NA
CDR3 DNA: TGTGCCAGCAGCGTAGATGCCCTTTCCCCCAGGTTTAGTGAAAAACTGTTTTTT
CDR3 protein: CASSVDALSPRFSEKLFF

clone size: NA
J gene: TRBJ1-1
V gene: TRBV28
D gene: TRBD1
CDR3 DNA: TGTGCCAGCACTATAGACAGGGGTATTGCGAACACTGAAGCTTTCTTT
CDR3 protein: CASTIDRGIANTEAFF

clone size: NA
J gene: TRBJ1-5
V gene: TRBV27
D gene: NA
CDR3 DNA: TGTGCCAGCAGTCTTAGACAGGGCAATCAGCCCCAGCATTTT
CDR3 protein: CASSLRQGNQPQHF

clone size: NA
J gene: TRBJ1-6
V gene: TRBV2
D gene: NA
CDR3 DNA: TGTGCCAGCAGAGACCAGGGGAATTCACCCCTCCACTTT
CDR3 protein: CASRDQGNSPLHF

clone size: NA
J gene: TRBJ1-5
V gene: TRBV7-9
D gene: NA
CDR3 DNA: TGTGCCAGCAGCTTAGAACCTGGCGGGGGCATATATAGCAATCAGCCCCAGCATTTT
CDR3 protein: CASSLEPGGGIYSNQPQHF

clone size: NA
J gene: TRBJ2-2
V gene: TRBV7-9
D gene: TRBD1
CDR3 DNA: TGTGCCAGCAGCTCCGGGACAGGGGTCACCGGGGAGCTGTTTTTT
CDR3 protein: CASSSGTGVTGELFF

clone size: NA
J gene: TRBJ2-3
V gene: TRBV9
D gene: NA
CDR3 DNA: TGTGCCAGCAGCGTAGGGGGAGGTAGTTCGGATACGCAGTATTTT
CDR3 protein: CASSVGGGSSDTQYF

clone size: NA
J gene: TRBJ1-1
V gene: TRBV6-2/TRBV6-3
D gene: TRBD1
CDR3 DNA: TGTGCCAGCAGTCGACAGGGAGGTATCACTGAAGCTTTCTTT
CDR3 protein: CASSRQGGITEAFF

clone size: NA
J gene: TRBJ1-4
V gene: TRBV7-9
D gene: NA
CDR3 DNA: TGTGCCAGCAGCTTTGAGCAGGCTAATGAAAAACTGTTTTTT
CDR3 protein: CASSFEQANEKLFF

clone size: NA
J gene: TRBJ1-2
V gene: TRBV18
D gene: TRBD1
CDR3 DNA: TGTGCCAGCTCACCAGGACAGGGGTATGACTATGGCTACACCTTC
CDR3 protein: CASSPGQGYDYGYTF

clone size: NA
J gene: TRBJ1-4
V gene: TRBV4-2
D gene: NA
CDR3 DNA: TGTGCCAGCAGCCACCCGGGACTTTTGGACCGACTGTTTTTT
CDR3 protein: CASSHPGLLDRLFF

clone size: NA
J gene: TRBJ2-2
V gene: TRBV10-3
D gene: TRBD1
CDR3 DNA: TGTGCCATCAGAGGGACAGGGGAAACCGGGGAGCTGTTTTTT
CDR3 protein: CAIRGTGETGELFF

clone size: NA
J gene: TRBJ2-3
V gene: TRBV7-2
D gene: NA
CDR3 DNA: TGTGCCAGCAGCTTAGCGTTGAAGCGGAGCACAGATACGCAGTATTTT
CDR3 protein: CASSLALKRSTDTQYF

clone size: NA
J gene: TRBJ1-4
V gene: TRBV5-4
D gene: TRBD1
CDR3 DNA: TGTGCCAGCAGCGCGGGACAGGGGGAAAAACTGTTTTTT
CDR3 protein: CASSAGQGEKLFF

clone size: NA
J gene: TRBJ2-7
V gene: TRBV7-9
D gene: NA
CDR3 DNA: TGTGCCAGCACCAACACAGGGACCGAGCAGTACTTC
CDR3 protein: CASTNTGTEQYF

clone size: NA
J gene: TRBJ2-3
V gene: TRBV20-1
D gene: TRBD2
CDR3 DNA: TGCAGTGCTAGTACCATGGTAGCGGGGACCACAGATACGCAGTATTTT
CDR3 protein: CSASTMVAGTTDTQYF

clone size: NA
J gene: TRBJ2-3
V gene: TRBV5-1
D gene: TRBD2
CDR3 DNA: TGCGCCAGCAGCTTCGAGCGGGGGCCCACAGATACGCAGTATTTT
CDR3 protein: CASSFERGPTDTQYF

clone size: NA
J gene: TRBJ2-1
V gene: TRBV18
D gene: NA
CDR3 DNA: TGTGCCAGCTCACGTGATCAGGCCGGGAGCCACAATGAGCAGTTCTTC
CDR3 protein: CASSRDQAGSHNEQFF

clone size: NA
J gene: TRBJ1-2
V gene: TRBV24-1
D gene: TRBD1
CDR3 DNA: TGTGCCACCAGTGATGAACAGGGGTTCTATGGCTACACCTTC
CDR3 protein: CATSDEQGFYGYTF